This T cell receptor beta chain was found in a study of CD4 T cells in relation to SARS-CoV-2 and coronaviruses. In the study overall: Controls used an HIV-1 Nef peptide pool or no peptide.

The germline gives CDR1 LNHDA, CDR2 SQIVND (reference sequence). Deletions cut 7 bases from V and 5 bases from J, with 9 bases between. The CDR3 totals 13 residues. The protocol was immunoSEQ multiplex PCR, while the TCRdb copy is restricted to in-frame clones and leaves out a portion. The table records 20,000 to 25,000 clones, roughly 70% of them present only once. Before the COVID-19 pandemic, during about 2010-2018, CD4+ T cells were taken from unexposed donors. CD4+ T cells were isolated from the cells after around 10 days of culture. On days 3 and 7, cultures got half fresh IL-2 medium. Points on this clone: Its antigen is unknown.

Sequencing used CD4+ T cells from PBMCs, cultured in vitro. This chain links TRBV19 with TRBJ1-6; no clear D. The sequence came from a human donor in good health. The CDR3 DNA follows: TGTGCCAGTAAGTGGGGAAATAATTCACCCCTCCACTTT. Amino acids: CASKWGNNSPLHF.